The 14 T cell receptor beta chains below come from one sample, sequenced in a study of blood T cell repertoires in COVID-19. TCRdb's copy holds only in-frame clones and misses some; the assay was immunoSEQ multiplex PCR. This table holds approximately 100,000 clones, approximately 90% found once. Specimen: peripheral blood. These receptor sequences come from a human donor with COVID-19, enrolled during active disease. The donor label of this sample is uncertain.

V is TRBV29-1 and J is TRBJ2-2, with 8 bases matching TRBD1. This CDR3 has 13 residues. Looked up from germline, CDR1 is SQVTM and CDR2 is ANQGSEA. Germline trimming cut 7 bases from V and 7 bases from J; bases unmatched to any gene: 8. CDR3 loop: CSAPGQANGELFF. The CDR3 coding sequence is TGCAGCGCCCCGGGACAGGCTAACGGGGAGCTGTTTTTT.

The rearrangement uses TRBV5-1 and TRBJ2-3, with no clear D. The CDR3 extends over 12 amino acids. Trimming cost V 0 bases and J 4 bases, with 3 bases left between them. Germline lookup yields CDR1 SGHRS and CDR2 YFSETQ. CDR3 loop: CASSLASDTQYF. The CDR3 bases are TGCGCCAGCAGCTTGGCCTCAGATACGCAGTATTTT.

The chain has TRBV9 and TRBJ2-1; TRBD2 agrees at 8 bases. V trimming: 0 bases; J trimming: 4 bases; junction bases outside the gene matches: 6. From germline, CDR1 is SGDLS and CDR2 YYNGEE. CDR3 length: 16 residues. CDR3 nucleotides: TGTGCCAGCAGCGTAGCCCGGCGGGGGGCGTACAATGAGCAGTTCTTC. It specifies CASSVARRGAYNEQFF.

The gene calls are TRBV5-4 and TRBJ1-5, with D tentatively TRBD1 (6 bases). V dropped 0 bases and J dropped 6 bases, with 10 bases sitting between them. CDR3 size: 14 residues. CDR1 and CDR2 (germline): SGHNT, YYREEE (reference sequence). The CDR3: CASSLGGLGQPQHF. CDR3 nucleotide sequence: TGTGCCAGCAGCTTGGGGGGGCTCGGTCAGCCCCAGCATTTT.

This clone occurred once. The rearrangement links TRBV25-1 to TRBJ1-2, with D possibly matching TRBD1 (5 bases). CDR3 length: 14 amino acids. Between the trimmed V and J ends, which lost 2 bases and 0 bases, there was a span of 7 bases. Germline assignment: CDR1 MGHDK and CDR2 SYGVNS. The CDR3 region is CASSEDRANYGYTF. CDR3 in DNA: TGTGCCAGCAGTGAAGACAGAGCTAACTATGGCTACACCTTC.

This chain uses TRBV15 with TRBJ2-3, with D perhaps matching TRBD2 (5 bases). This CDR3 comprises 15 residues. Trimming took 2 bases from V and 1 from J, leaving 10 bases between them. CDR1 is LNHNV, CDR2 YYDKDF, per germline (reference sequence). CDR3 nucleotide sequence: TGTGCCACCAGCAGACGAGGGCAGGGCACAGATACGCAGTATTTT. This sequence encodes CATSRRGQGTDTQYF.

This chain joins TRBV3-1 (or the pseudogene TRBV3-2) and TRBJ1-2, with 7 bases identical to TRBD1. In germline, CDR1 is LGHDT, CDR2 YNNKEL (reference sequence). V lost 4 bases, J lost 4 bases, and 3 bases stayed unmatched. The CDR3 contains 13 residues. The CDR3 DNA reads as TGTGCCAGCAGCCGCGGACAGGTCTATGGCTACACCTTC. Encoded protein: CASSRGQVYGYTF.

The gene calls are TRBV5-1 and TRBJ1-1; TRBD1 agrees at 9 bases. This CDR3 has 17 amino acids. Per germline, CDR1 SGHRS and CDR2 YFSETQ. The junction had 12 bases not matched to a gene; V was cut back by 5 bases and J by 1 base. Here the CDR3 reads CASRYGRDRAPNTEAFF. Here the CDR3 DNA reads TGCGCCAGCAGGTACGGCCGGGACAGGGCTCCGAACACTGAAGCTTTCTTT.

The chain combines TRBV3-1 (or the pseudogene TRBV3-2) with TRBJ2-7, with TRBD1 matching over 10 bases. J was trimmed by 4 bases and V by 5 bases; bases with no gene match: 5. This CDR3 is built from 14 residues. From germline, CDR1 is LGHDT and CDR2 YNNKEL (reference sequence). In nucleotides, the CDR3 is TGTGCCAGCAGCTTCGGACAGGGGGGATACGAGCAGTACTTC. Translating gives CASSFGQGGYEQYF.

This clone was counted once. This chain uses TRBV5-6 with TRBJ1-3, with TRBD1 as a possible D gene (6 bases). This CDR3 is 16 amino acids long. Deletions cut 3 bases from V and 2 bases from J, with 15 bases between. Germline loops: CDR1 SGHDT, CDR2 YYEEEE. The DNA of the CDR3 is TGTGCCAGCAGCTATTACAGGGTGTTCACTGGAAACACCATATATTTT. Residues: CASSYYRVFTGNTIYF. Filled out from reference TRBV5-6 and TRBJ1-3, the complete variable domain reads DAGVTQSPTHLIKTRGQQVTLRCSPKSGHDTVSWYQQALGQGPQFIFQYYEEEERQRGNFPDRFSGHQFPNYSSELNVNALLLGDSALYLCASSYYRVFTGNTIYFGEGSWLTVV.

The chain joins TRBV9 to TRBJ2-2, with TRBD1 as a possible D gene (6 bases). Trimming took 4 bases from V and 0 from J, leaving 13 bases between them. This CDR3 is 16 amino acids long. Germline CDR1 SGDLS, CDR2 YYNGEE. The DNA for the CDR3 is TGTGCCAGCAGCCCCCGGGACAAAGCGAACACCGGGGAGCTGTTTTTT. Residues: CASSPRDKANTGELFF.

Comments on this clone: The same CDR3 is also encoded by other DNA sequences in this sample. This chain links TRBV7-3 with TRBJ1-1; D is possibly TRBD1 (5 bases). V lost 2 bases to trimming and J lost 2 bases, with 6 bases between them. CDR1 and CDR2 (germline): SGHTA, FQGTGA. This CDR3 comprises 13 residues. The chain's CDR3 is CASSLDRNTEAFF. The CDR3 nucleotides read TGTGCCAGCAGCTTAGACAGAAACACTGAAGCTTTCTTT.

The CDR3 region is CASGYGEGSPLHF. Written as DNA, the CDR3 is TGTGCTAGTGGTTACGGGGAAGGGTCACCCCTCCACTTT. The chain carries TRBV12-5 and TRBJ1-6; D is undetermined. The CDR3 extends over 13 amino acids. Germline assignment: CDR1 LGHNT and CDR2 FRNRAP. With 4 bases removed from V and 10 bases from J, the gap between germline ends came to 11 bases.

The chain uses TRBV11-3 and TRBJ1-1; TRBD1 matches at 10 bases. Germline V CDR1 and CDR2: SGHNT, YENEEA. V gave up 5 bases and J gave up 5 bases; unmatched junction bases: 5. The CDR3 runs to 14 residues. CDR3 amino acids: CASSTGQGTTEAFF. CDR3 nucleotide sequence: TGTGCCAGCAGCACGGGACAGGGGACGACTGAAGCTTTCTTT.